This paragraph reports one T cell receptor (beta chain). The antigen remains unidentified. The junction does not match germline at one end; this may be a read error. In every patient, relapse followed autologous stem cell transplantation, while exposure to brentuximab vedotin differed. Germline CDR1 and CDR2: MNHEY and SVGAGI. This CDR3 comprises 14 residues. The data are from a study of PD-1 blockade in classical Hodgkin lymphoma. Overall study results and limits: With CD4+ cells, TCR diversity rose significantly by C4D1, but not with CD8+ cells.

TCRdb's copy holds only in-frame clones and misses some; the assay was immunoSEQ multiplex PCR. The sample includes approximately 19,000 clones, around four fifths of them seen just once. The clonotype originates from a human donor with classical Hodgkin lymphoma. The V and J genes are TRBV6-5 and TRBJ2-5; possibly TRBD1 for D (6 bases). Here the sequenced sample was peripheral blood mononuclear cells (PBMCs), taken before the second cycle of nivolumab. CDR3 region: CAGSYGDTQETQYF. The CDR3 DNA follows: TGTGCCGGCAGTTACGGGGACACCCAAGAGACCCAGTACTTC.